This T cell receptor beta chain was retrieved from a study of blood T cell repertoires in COVID-19. Study context: Sample material is recorded as cDNA or gDNA derived from T cells, B-cell-depleted T cells, or PBMCs.

There are 14 residues in the CDR3. Germline assignment: CDR1 MNHEY and CDR2 SVGAGI. V was shortened by 0 bases and J by 4 bases, with 6 bases between the two germline ends. Original analysis: Estimates of nucleated cell counts were drawn from the amplification of reference gene primers. Libraries were prepared by immunoSEQ multiplex PCR; TCRdb keeps only in-frame clonotypes and omits some of them. V and J calls and clone size are those listed in that table; D and trimming were worked out from the DNA. The table records 250,000 or so clones, 85% to 90% of them present only once. V is TRBV6-5 and J is TRBJ2-2; a possible D gene is TRBD2 (6 bases). Material for sequencing was PBMCs or T cells enriched from blood (not recorded which). This clonotype originated in a woman younger than 45 with acute COVID-19. CDR3 sequence reads: CASSYSGGTGELFF. As DNA, the CDR3 is TGTGCCAGCAGTTACTCGGGGGGCACCGGGGAGCTGTTTTTT.